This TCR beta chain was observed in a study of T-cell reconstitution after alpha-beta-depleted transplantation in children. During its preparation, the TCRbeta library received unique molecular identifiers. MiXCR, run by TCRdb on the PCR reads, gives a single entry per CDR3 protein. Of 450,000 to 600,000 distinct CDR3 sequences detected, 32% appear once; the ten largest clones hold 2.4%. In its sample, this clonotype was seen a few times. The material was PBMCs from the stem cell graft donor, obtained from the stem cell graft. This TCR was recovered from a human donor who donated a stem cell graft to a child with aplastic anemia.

CDR3 sequence: CASSLEVRTTNTGELFF. The CDR3 DNA is TGTGCCAGCAGCTTGGAAGTCAGGACGACCAACACCGGGGAGCTGTTTTTT. The chain recombines TRBV5-6 with TRBJ2-2; D unresolved. Per germline, CDR1 SGHDT and CDR2 YYEEEE. The V gene lost 0 bases and the J gene lost 2 bases, with 14 bases spanning the gap. This CDR3 region has 17 residues.